This TCR beta chain was sequenced during a study of shared clonotypes between healthy human individuals. Study-wide results and caveats: Donor clonotype sharing was expected to depend on sequencing depth.

Roughly 93 million PBMCs supplied genomic DNA for unsorted samples. The replicate PCRs on unsorted PBMC were given approximately 300 ng DNA, which is 27,000 or so T cell genomes. Here immunoSEQ multiplex PCR was the method, and the copy in TCRdb shows in-frame clones only, minus some. This table has about 490,000 clones, about 80% appearing once. Per germline, CDR1 MNHNS and CDR2 SASEGT. V was pared by 2 bases and J by 6 bases, with 17 bases between. The CDR3 sequence is 15 residues long. This clone has ten or more counts. Antigen unknown. This chain uses TRBV6-1 with TRBJ2-7, with a weak D call TRBD1 (6 bases). This TCR derives from a woman in her forties in good health. Some clones in this sample may be carry-over from other donors' samples. Sequencing was done on a sample of PBMCs. In DNA form, the CDR3 reads TGTGCCAGCAGTGAACTGGCAGGGGTACCTTCCGAGCAGTACTTC. Protein sequence: CASSELAGVPSEQYF.